This passage covers 28 T cell receptor beta chains from one sample sequenced in a study of cytomegalovirus exposure and HLA in healthy donors. Vbeta (60) and Jbeta (13) primers were used in the PCR. Generated by immunoSEQ multiplex PCR, the TCRdb table keeps only in-frame clones and is missing some. The sample yields about 160,000 clones, 80% to 85% seen once. The sample taken for sequencing was PBMCs. These receptor sequences come from a male donor in good health and CMV-seropositive.

The V gene is TRBV6-5, the J gene TRBJ1-1; TRBD1 agrees at 9 bases. Germline CDR1 MNHEY, CDR2 SVGAGI. The CDR3 spans 16 residues. Trimming cost V 2 bases and J 7 bases; bases outside gene matches: 11. CDR3 sequence reads: CASSYVQGARWVEAFF. CDR3 DNA sequence: TGTGCCAGCAGTTACGTACAGGGGGCGCGCTGGGTTGAAGCTTTCTTT.

The sample holds a few counts of this clone. V is TRBV6-7 and J is TRBJ1-5; possible D gene TRBD1, 6 bases. TRBV6-7 has ORF status, its function being uncertain. The germline V and J ends were trimmed by 4 bases and 6 bases, with 16 bases remaining between them. The CDR3 is 15 amino acids. Here the CDR3 reads CASSSAGAGSQPQHF. The DNA of the CDR3 is TGTGCCAGCAGTTCTGCGGGGGCAGGGTCTCAGCCCCAGCATTTT.

V is TRBV4-1 and J is TRBJ1-2, with 7 bases lining up with TRBD1. CDR3 length: 15 residues. The J segment lost 2 bases and the V segment lost 4 bases, leaving 7 bases of the junction unmatched. CDR1 and CDR2 from the germline V gene are MGHRA and YSYEKL. CDR3 protein: CASSPPDRVNYGYTF. DNA of the CDR3: TGCGCCAGCAGCCCACCCGACAGGGTCAACTATGGCTACACCTTC.

The chain is built from TRBV2 and TRBJ1-5; 8 nucleotides align to TRBD1. V dropped 8 bases and J dropped 3; count of bases not matched to a gene: 9. This CDR3 has 15 residues. Germline loops: CDR1 SNHLY, CDR2 FYNNEI. The CDR3 nucleotides read TGTGCCAGCCAGGCGCAACAGGGGGTCAATCAGCCCCAGCATTTT. This translates into CASQAQQGVNQPQHF.

Comment on this clone: Germline and junction disagree at one end, which may indicate a read error. The chain carries TRBV6-5 and TRBJ2-4; 7 bases map to TRBD1. Germline V gene sequence: CDR1 MNHEY, CDR2 SVGAGI. The CDR3 spans 14 residues. The CDR3 spells CASSYSYRGNSQYF. CDR3 coding DNA: TGTGCCAGCAGTTACTCATACAGGGGAAACAGTCAGTACTTC.

This clone was found once. The chain employs TRBV7-2 and TRBJ2-5; TRBD2 matches 10 bases. The CDR3 length is 17 residues. The V and J ends lost 1 base and 2 bases, in that order; junction bases with no gene match: 7. In germline, CDR1 is SGHTA, CDR2 FQGNSA. This CDR3 is CASSLGVAGGRQETQYF. CDR3 coding DNA: TGTGCCAGCAGCTTAGGAGTAGCGGGAGGAAGACAAGAGACCCAGTACTTC.

The J gene is TRBJ2-6, the V gene TRBV9; D uncertain. Germline loops: CDR1 SGDLS, CDR2 YYNGEE. This CDR3 region has 16 residues. Trimming removed 0 bases at V and 0 bases at J, with 7 bases between. CDR3 protein: CASSVGLSSGANVLTF. The CDR3, as DNA: TGTGCCAGCAGCGTAGGGCTGTCCTCTGGGGCCAACGTCCTGACTTTC.

J is TRBJ1-1 and V is TRBV20-1, with D possibly matching TRBD1 (5 bases). Germline CDR1 and CDR2: DFQATT and SNEGSKA (reference sequence). This CDR3 contains 11 residues. The CDR3 here is CAPRTPTEAFF. CDR3 sequence (DNA): TGCGCACCGAGGACACCGACTGAAGCTTTCTTT.

In DNA form, the CDR3 reads TGTGCCAGCAGCGGACAGGGCTTTCGGGGCGAGCAGTACTTC. It translates to CASSGQGFRGEQYF. The chain has TRBV7-2 and TRBJ2-7; 8 nucleotides line up with TRBD1. CDR3 length equals 14 residues. J lost 6 bases, V lost 5 bases, and 9 bases had no gene match. The germline CDR1 and CDR2 sequences are SGHTA and FQGNSA.

This clone showed up just once. J is TRBJ1-1 and V is TRBV5-1; no reliable D call. Germline values: CDR1 SGHRS, CDR2 YFSETQ. The CDR3 length is 13 residues. Trimming pared 0 bases from V and 12 bases from J, leaving 15 bases between. The CDR3 spells CASSLGTGRETFF. The CDR3 DNA reads as TGCGCCAGCAGCTTGGGGACGGGGAGGGAAACTTTCTTT. Full variable domain (missing parts from reference TRBV5-1 and TRBJ1-1): KAGVTQTPRYLIKTRGQQVTLSCSPISGHRSVSWYQQTPGQGLQFLFEYFSETQRNKGNFPGRFSGRQFSNSRSEMNVSTLELGDSALYLCASSLGTGRETFFGQGTRLTVV.

The V call is TRBV5-6, the J call TRBJ2-4, with 7 bases fitting TRBD2. This CDR3 is 18 amino acids long. Germline values: CDR1 SGHDT, CDR2 YYEEEE. Trimming took 2 bases from V and 0 from J; bases not matched to a gene: 11. CDR3 nucleotide sequence: TGTGCCAGCAGCTTAAGCCCGGGGCGGGGGTTAGCCAAAAACATTCAGTACTTC. Translation gives CASSLSPGRGLAKNIQYF. The variable domain in full, with the rest retrieved from reference TRBV5-6 and TRBJ2-4, is DAGVTQSPTHLIKTRGQQVTLRCSPKSGHDTVSWYQQALGQGPQFIFQYYEEEERQRGNFPDRFSGHQFPNYSSELNVNALLLGDSALYLCASSLSPGRGLAKNIQYFGAGTRLSVL.

This clone was picked up one time. The gene calls are TRBV10-3 and TRBJ1-6, with D uncertain. Germline V gene lookup returns CDR1 ENHRY and CDR2 SYGVKD. The CDR3 consists of 13 residues. The V and J ends lost 7 bases and 7 bases respectively, with 11 bases between them. This CDR3 reads CAIMGSQNSPLHF. CDR3 in DNA: TGTGCCATCATGGGGAGCCAAAATTCACCCCTCCACTTT.

This clone was picked up one time. The genes are TRBV6-5 and TRBJ1-2; 10 bases agree with TRBD1. The junction had 2 bases not matched to a gene; V was cut back by 0 bases and J by 7 bases. The CDR3 runs 14 residues. Per the germline V gene, CDR1 is MNHEY and CDR2 is SVGAGI. For the CDR3, the DNA is TGTGCCAGCAGTTACTCGACAGGGGGCCTTGGCTACACCTTC. As protein: CASSYSTGGLGYTF.

This clone was seen a few times. J is TRBJ2-5 and V is TRBV10-3; TRBD1 is a possible D gene (6 bases). Germline CDR1 ENHRY, CDR2 SYGVKD. Trimming cost V 5 bases and J 5 bases, with 15 bases left between them. CDR3 size: 14 residues. The CDR3 DNA sequence: TGTGCCATCAGTCCTCAGGGGAGTGACGAGACCCAGTACTTC. Translating it yields CAISPQGSDETQYF.

V and J are TRBV28 and TRBJ1-4; 10 nucleotides match TRBD1. Germline CDR1 is MDHEN and CDR2 is SYDVKM. The CDR3 loop spans 15 amino acids. Trimming removed 7 bases from V and 8 bases from J; junction bases left unmatched: 10. CDR3 amino acids: CASTSDRGREEKLFF. The CDR3 DNA is TGTGCCAGCACCTCTGACAGGGGGCGAGAAGAAAAACTGTTTTTT.

The V call is TRBV5-4, the J call TRBJ2-7, with 9 bases that match TRBD2. Germline V gene lookup returns CDR1 SGHNT and CDR2 YYREEE (reference sequence). After removal of 3 bases from V and 5 bases from J, the junction contained 6 bases not matched to a gene. CDR3 size: 14 residues. This CDR3 reads CASSSGRGGHEQYF. The CDR3 DNA sequence: TGTGCCAGCAGCTCGGGGCGGGGGGGGCACGAGCAGTACTTC.

The gene calls are TRBV19 and TRBJ1-4, with 8 bases lining up with TRBD1. This CDR3 has 15 amino acids. The V gene's germline CDR1 is LNHDA and CDR2 SQIVND (reference sequence). Trimming at V came to 8 bases and at J to 5 bases, leaving 10 bases not matched to a gene. CDR3 bases: TGTGCCAGTGAAGACCGGACAGGGTGGAATGAAAAACTGTTTTTT. Its protein is CASEDRTGWNEKLFF. The full variable domain, completed using reference TRBV19 and TRBJ1-4, is DGGITQSPKYLFRKEGQNVTLSCEQNLNHDAMYWYRQDPGQGLRLIYYSQIVNDFQKGDIAEGYSVSREKKESFPLTVTSAQKNPTAFYLCASEDRTGWNEKLFFGSGTQLSVL.

The CDR3 DNA reads as TGTGCCAGCAGTGAAGCCGGAGGGATAAGGAACAATGAGCAGTTCTTC. Its protein is CASSEAGGIRNNEQFF. The V and J genes are TRBV25-1 and TRBJ2-1, with D maybe TRBD2 (6 bases). Trimming took 2 bases from V and 5 from J, leaving 16 bases between them. There are 16 residues in the CDR3. CDR1 is MGHDK, CDR2 SYGVNS, per germline.

The chain is built from TRBV30 and TRBJ1-5; tentative D call: TRBD1 (6 bases). Trimming cost V 5 bases and J 4 bases, with 9 bases left between them. Germline values: CDR1 GTSNPN, CDR2 SVGIG (reference sequence). The CDR3 is 12 amino acids. DNA of the CDR3: TGTGCCTGGGACCAGGGGAATCAGCCCCAGCATTTT. Translating it yields CAWDQGNQPQHF.

This clone has only a few counts. The genes are TRBV11-2 and TRBJ1-3; maybe TRBD1 (6 bases). The germline CDR1 and CDR2 sequences are SGHAT and FQNNGV. The CDR3 loop spans 14 amino acids. Trimming took off 5 bases at V and 2 bases at J, with 10 bases between the two ends. The CDR3 DNA sequence: TGTGCCAGCAGCATTGGACAGCCTGGAAACACCATATATTTT. It is translated as CASSIGQPGNTIYF.

The chain joins TRBV19 to TRBJ2-1; D may be TRBD2 (6 bases). The V end was cut by 5 bases, the J end by 9 bases, with 17 bases between. The CDR3 contains 14 residues. Germline CDR1 reads LNHDA; CDR2 reads SQIVND (reference sequence). CDR3 residues: CASSSAAGGVEQFF. The CDR3 nucleotides are TGTGCCAGTAGTTCTGCCGCAGGCGGGGTTGAGCAGTTCTTC. The variable domain in full, completed from reference TRBV19 and TRBJ2-1, reads DGGITQSPKYLFRKEGQNVTLSCEQNLNHDAMYWYRQDPGQGLRLIYYSQIVNDFQKGDIAEGYSVSREKKESFPLTVTSAQKNPTAFYLCASSSAAGGVEQFFGPGTRLTVL.

The chain recombines TRBV5-1 with TRBJ1-6, with no clear D. V was clipped by 0 bases and J by 2 bases, with 9 bases between them. From germline, CDR1 is SGHRS and CDR2 YFSETQ. The CDR3 runs to 16 residues. The CDR3 protein is CASSLVPEAYNSPLHF. In DNA, the CDR3 is TGCGCCAGCAGCTTGGTCCCAGAAGCCTATAATTCACCCCTCCACTTT.

A note on this clone: The junction and the germline gene differ at one end; a read error may be behind it. J is TRBJ2-7 and V is TRBV6-6; 10 bases map to TRBD1. Germline V lookup: CDR1 MNHNY, CDR2 SVGAGI (reference sequence). The CDR3 is made up of 15 amino acids. CDR3 in DNA: TGTGACAGCAGTGATGGGACAGGGGCCACCTACGAGCAGTACTTC. Translated: CDSSDGTGATYEQYF.

This clone was observed a single time. The chain links TRBV5-4 to TRBJ1-2; TRBD1 aligns across 8 bases. The CDR3 runs 14 residues. Germline trimming cut 4 bases from V and 4 bases from J; bases unmatched to any gene: 6. Looked up from germline, CDR1 is SGHNT and CDR2 is YYREEE (reference sequence). As DNA, the CDR3 is TGTGCCAGCAGCCCCGACAGGGGAACCTATGGCTACACCTTC. Translation: CASSPDRGTYGYTF.

The rearrangement uses TRBV5-1 and TRBJ2-7; 7 bases are a match to TRBD2. The CDR3 is made up of 14 amino acids. Germline CDR1 reads SGHRS; CDR2 reads YFSETQ. After removal of 4 bases from V and 0 bases from J, the junction contained 4 bases not matched to a gene. The CDR3 sequence: CASSPTGGSYEQYF. The CDR3 nucleotides read TGCGCCAGCAGCCCTACGGGGGGCTCCTACGAGCAGTACTTC.

The chain couples TRBV6-1 to TRBJ1-1; tentative D call: TRBD1 (6 bases). This CDR3 comprises 14 residues. Germline assignment: CDR1 MNHNS and CDR2 SASEGT. Trimming took off 5 bases at V and 1 base at J, with 11 bases between the two ends. The CDR3 is CASSSLTGNTEAFF. CDR3 bases: TGTGCCAGCAGTTCCCTGACAGGGAACACTGAAGCTTTCTTT.

The CDR3 protein is CATSGQGFYEQYF. The CDR3 coding sequence is TGTGCCACCTCGGGACAGGGGTTTTACGAGCAGTACTTC. The gene calls are TRBV6-5 and TRBJ2-7; TRBD1 aligns across 10 bases. The CDR3 length is 13 residues. The germline V gene encodes CDR1 MNHEY and CDR2 SVGAGI. V trimming: 10 bases; J trimming: 4 bases; junction bases outside the gene matches: 7.

The genes are TRBV30 and TRBJ1-4, with D possibly matching TRBD1 (5 bases). The CDR3 length is 15 residues. Trimming shortened V by 0 bases and J by 3 bases, and 11 bases separated the two germline ends. Germline V CDR1 and CDR2: GTSNPN, SVGIG (reference sequence). In DNA, the CDR3 is TGTGCCTGGAGTGTACTCCGGGGGTCTAATGAAAAACTGTTTTTT. It encodes CAWSVLRGSNEKLFF.